The clone carrying this T cell receptor (beta chain) was counted only a few times. Its antigen is unidentified. The sequencing template was cDNA reverse transcribed from extracted RNA. Assay: immunoSEQ multiplex PCR; the TCRdb copy retains only in-frame clones and omits some. The sample has about 200,000 clones, 30% to 40% seen once. V was cut by 1 base and J by 4 bases, with 14 bases left in between. This CDR3 is built from 15 residues. Germline CDR1 reads SGHNT; CDR2 reads YYREEE (reference sequence). Regarding treatment: oral pan-JAK inhibitor, 5-10 mg twice daily. Lesional scalp punch biopsies and peripheral blood came from alopecia areata patients. The entry originates in a study of CD8+ T cells in alopecia areata. Study results and caveats: Amid tofacitinib therapy, many expanded lesional clones stayed present in scalp and blood. Especially in alopecia totalis/universalis, lesional scalp showed greater clonality than normal scalp did. For patients receiving tofacitinib, scalp clonality and expanded CD8+ clones among the top 100 significantly decreased.

The J gene is TRBJ1-1, the V gene TRBV5-4, with D maybe TRBD1 (5 bases). This TCR was sampled from a human donor with alopecia areata. The specimen was CD4+ T cells sorted from blood, collected at approximately week 30, from a patient treated with tofacitinib. The CDR3 DNA reads TGTGCCAGCAGCTTGCGACGATCGGGGGGCACTGAAGCTTTCTTT. It codes for CASSLRRSGGTEAFF.